This T cell receptor beta chain was found in a study of blood T cell repertoires in COVID-19. Looking at the study overall: The samples span acute and convalescent COVID-19 from the United States, Italy and Spain. The cDNA or gDNA used as material had been derived from T cells, B-cell-depleted T cells, or PBMCs.

The study recruited people aged roughly 18 to 89 years across about two dozen US areas. Grouping used clinical history reported by participants in a survey and questionnaire. Repertoires were generated with immunoSEQ multiplex PCR, while TCRdb's copy carries only in-frame clones and drops some. This table has roughly 220,000 clones, just over 85% appearing once. Trimming removed 0 bases at V and 5 bases at J, with 13 bases between. Germline-derived CDR1 and CDR2 are GTSNPN and SVGIG (reference sequence). This CDR3 is built from 14 residues. This rearrangement joins TRBV30 to TRBJ1-2, with unresolved D. The sequence came from a woman aged 40 to 55 with acute COVID-19. What was sequenced was PBMCs or T cells enriched from blood (not recorded which). The CDR3 bases are TGTGCCTGGAGTGTAGGATCCGGGTTTTATGGCTACACCTTC. Protein sequence: CAWSVGSGFYGYTF.